This TCR beta chain was identified during a study of cytomegalovirus exposure and HLA in healthy donors. 60 Vbeta and 13 Jbeta primers were used in PCR. Sequencing used immunoSEQ multiplex PCR; TCRdb keeps in-frame clones, though not all of them. The sample gives 50,000 or so clones, roughly four fifths of which show up once; under 3.5% is in the top ten. The length of the CDR3 is 15 residues. CDR1 is SGHTA, CDR2 FQGNSA, per germline. Germline trimming cut 1 base from V and 2 bases from J; bases unmatched to any gene: 4. In regard to this clone: Its antigen is still unknown.

General study results and limits: One variant, a missense change in DCLRE1C, was linked in a later analysis to TCR beta V- and J-gene trimming. Being indistinguishable, some V segments were excluded, TRBV6-2 and TRBV6-3 among them. Several top significant clusters appeared, in a later analysis, to be linked to common viral pathogens. Sequencing artifact likely explains a cluster of highly shared sequence variants.

This sequence joins TRBV7-2 and TRBJ2-5, with 7 bases lining up with TRBD2. The sample consisted of PBMCs. This clonotype originated in a woman in her 40s in good health and CMV-seropositive. The CDR3 spells CASSLVLSGQETQYF. Here the CDR3 DNA reads TGTGCCAGCAGCTTAGTTCTTAGCGGGCAAGAGACCCAGTACTTC.